The rows below give T cell receptor beta chains drawn from one sample of a study of T-cell reconstitution after alpha-beta-depleted transplantation in children. One entry per CDR3 protein results from TCRdb running MiXCR on the PCR reads. The sample lists 700,000 to 950,000 distinct CDR3 sequences; roughly 15% were seen once. This sample comprised PBMCs, mostly from graft donor cells, obtained 360 days after TCRalphabeta/CD19-depleted stem cell transplant. Every receptor here comes from a male patient under 18 who had a stem cell transplant for acute lymphoblastic leukemia, so the T cells may come from the graft donor. Each CDR3 is given with its conserved first and last residue. D genes are given only for firm matches. A row's size may be missing; if present it is once, few, many or a size class.

D | J | size | V | CDR3 | DNA
. | TRBJ2-5 | . | TRBV20-1 | CSARPQDVRWTQYF | TGCAGTGCCAGACCACAGGACGTCCGGTGGACCCAGTACTTC
TRBD1 | TRBJ2-7 | few | TRBV15 | CATSRAGTVYEQYF | TGTGCCACCAGCAGAGCCGGGACAGTCTACGAGCAGTACTTC
. | TRBJ2-7 | few | TRBV18 | CASSPTWGAYEQYF | TGTGCCAGCTCACCCACTTGGGGCGCCTACGAGCAGTACTTC
. | TRBJ1-2 | many | TRBV2 | CASSAGPGGGYTF | TGTGCCAGCAGTGCGGGCCCGGGCGGGGGCTACACCTTC
TRBD2 | TRBJ2-5 | . | TRBV4-1 | CASSPQVWRTSGMETQYF | TGCGCCAGCAGTCCCCAAGTCTGGCGGACTAGCGGGATGGAGACCCAGTACTTC
. | TRBJ1-2 | few | TRBV7-2 | CASSLVVQAQGYTF | TGTGCCAGCAGCTTAGTTGTACAGGCGCAAGGCTACACCTTC
. | TRBJ2-2 | . | TRBV19 | CASSIAGVNTGELFF | TGTGCCAGTAGTATAGCGGGAGTTAACACCGGGGAGCTGTTTTTT
TRBD1 | TRBJ2-4 | once | TRBV15 | CATSGRFRTGGNIQYF | TGTGCCACCAGCGGACGCTTCCGGACAGGGGGAAACATTCAGTACTTC
TRBD1 | TRBJ2-7 | few | TRBV4-1 | CASSQESQGAYEQYF | TGCGCCAGCAGCCAAGAATCACAGGGGGCTTACGAGCAGTACTTC
. | TRBJ2-3 | . | TRBV2 | CASLVGDTDTQYF | TGTGCCAGCTTAGTTGGAGACACAGATACGCAGTATTTT
. | TRBJ1-1 | . | TRBV5-1 | CASSARRGRTEAFF | TGCGCCAGCAGCGCAAGAAGGGGACGGACTGAAGCTTTCTTT
TRBD1 | TRBJ2-3 | . | TRBV25-1 | CASSADRQKLRTDTQYF | TGTGCCAGCAGTGCGGACAGGCAAAAACTTCGCACAGATACGCAGTATTTT
. | TRBJ2-1 | few | TRBV6-5 | CASSTGVPNEQFF | TGTGCCAGCAGTACGGGAGTACCTAATGAGCAGTTCTTC
. | TRBJ2-7 | few | TRBV19 | CASGWGGEQYF | TGTGCCAGCGGGTGGGGAGGCGAGCAGTACTTC
TRBD2 | TRBJ2-7 | . | TRBV6-6 | CASRKIREGEQYF | TGTGCCAGCAGAAAGATCAGGGAGGGCGAGCAGTACTTC
TRBD2 | TRBJ2-7 | . | TRBV20-1 | CSARPAGDYEQYF | TGCAGTGCTAGGCCAGCGGGGGACTACGAGCAGTACTTC
TRBD1 | TRBJ2-5 | . | TRBV5-1 | CASSLVTGLGLQETQYF | TGCGCCAGCAGCTTGGTGACAGGGCTCGGATTACAAGAGACCCAGTACTTC
. | TRBJ2-5 | . | TRBV7-9 | CASSLDGTGKETQYF | TGTGCCAGCAGCTTAGATGGCACAGGAAAAGAGACCCAGTACTTC
. | TRBJ2-3 | . | TRBV5-1 | CASSLRDQDTQYF | TGCGCCAGCAGCTTGCGGGATCAAGATACGCAGTATTTT
TRBD1 | TRBJ2-3 | few | TRBV6-5 | CASSSGTVTDTQYF | TGTGCCAGCAGTTCGGGGACAGTCACAGATACGCAGTATTTT
. | TRBJ1-1 | few | TRBV25-1 | CASAPMGGTEAFF | TGTGCCAGCGCTCCCATGGGGGGCACTGAAGCTTTCTTT
. | TRBJ2-1 | many | TRBV12-3/TRBV12-4 | CASSFRTVYNEQFF | TGTGCCAGCAGTTTCCGGACAGTCTACAATGAGCAGTTCTTC
TRBD2 | TRBJ2-4 | . | TRBV28 | CASSSSGLAGGNIQYF | TGTGCCAGCAGTTCCTCGGGACTAGCGGGAGGAAACATTCAGTACTTC
. | TRBJ2-3 | few | TRBV20-1 | CSATSGDRRTDTQYF | TGCAGTGCCACCTCTGGGGACCGCCGCACAGATACGCAGTATTTT
. | TRBJ2-5 | many | TRBV12-3/TRBV12-4 | CASSFFRVKWETQYF | TGTGCCAGCAGTTTCTTTAGGGTAAAGTGGGAGACCCAGTACTTC
TRBD2 | TRBJ2-5 | . | TRBV12-3/TRBV12-4 | CASSDPTSGRAQETQYF | TGTGCCAGCAGTGACCCGACTAGCGGGAGGGCCCAGGAGACCCAGTACTTC
. | TRBJ2-7 | . | TRBV9 | CASSVADTFYGQYF | TGTGCCAGCAGCGTCGCCGACACATTCTACGGGCAGTACTTC
TRBD2 | TRBJ2-7 | many | TRBV5-1 | CASIFLAGVTQSYEQYF | TGCGCCAGCATTTTCTTAGCGGGAGTTACCCAAAGCTACGAGCAGTACTTC
TRBD1 | TRBJ2-5 | . | TRBV20-1 | CRAGQGLQETQYF | TGCAGAGCGGGACAGGGCCTCCAAGAGACCCAGTACTTC
. | TRBJ1-2 | few | TRBV7-9 | CATRPMYGYTF | TGTGCCACCCGTCCAATGTATGGCTACACCTTC
. | TRBJ2-5 | . | TRBV18 | CASSPRIGLRKETQYF | TGTGCCAGCTCACCTCGCATCGGGCTTAGGAAAGAGACCCAGTACTTC